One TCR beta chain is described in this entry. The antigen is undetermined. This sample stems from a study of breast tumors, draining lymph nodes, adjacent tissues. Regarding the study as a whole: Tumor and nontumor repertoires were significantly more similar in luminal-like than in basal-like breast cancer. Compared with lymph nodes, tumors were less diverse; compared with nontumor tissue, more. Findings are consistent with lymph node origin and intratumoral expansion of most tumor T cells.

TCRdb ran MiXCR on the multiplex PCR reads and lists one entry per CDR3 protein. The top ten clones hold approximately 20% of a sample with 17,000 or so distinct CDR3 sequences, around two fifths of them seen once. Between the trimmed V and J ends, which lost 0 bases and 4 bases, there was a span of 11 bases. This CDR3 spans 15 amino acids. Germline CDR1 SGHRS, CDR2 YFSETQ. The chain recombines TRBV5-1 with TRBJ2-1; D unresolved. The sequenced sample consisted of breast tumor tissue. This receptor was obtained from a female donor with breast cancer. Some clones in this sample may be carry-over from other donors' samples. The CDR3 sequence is CASSLEDATYNEQFF. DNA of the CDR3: TGCGCCAGCAGCTTGGAGGACGCAACTTACAATGAGCAGTTCTTC.